What follows are 3 T cell receptor beta chains derived from one specimen sequenced in a study of molecular identifiers for immune sequencing clone quantification. MiXCR was run by TCRdb on the PCR reads, yielding one entry per CDR3 protein. The sample has just over 35,000 distinct CDR3 sequences; about 18% are singletons. What was sequenced was naive CD8+ T cells from blood, with Jurkat cell RNA spiked in. Noted subset: FACS-sorted CD8+CD4-CCR7+CD45RA+ naive T cells. These receptors all stem from a human donor in good health. Some libraries in this study had Jurkat cell RNA spiked in.

The rearrangement links TRBV28 to TRBJ2-7, with TRBD2 matching 7 bases. Trimming at V came to 3 bases and at J to 0 bases, leaving 2 bases not matched to a gene. The CDR3 has 14 residues. Germline CDR1 and CDR2: MDHEN and SYDVKM. The CDR3 sequence is CASSFGGISYEQYF. The CDR3 nucleotides read TGTGCCAGCAGTTTCGGGGGGATCTCCTACGAGCAGTACTTC.

This clonotype was seen only once. This chain connects TRBV4-1 to TRBJ2-1; 11 bases match TRBD2. The CDR3 length is 15 residues. V gave up 4 bases and J gave up 8 bases; unmatched junction bases: 7. Germline V gene data show CDR1 as MGHRA and CDR2 as YSYEKL. CDR3 DNA sequence: TGCGCCAGCAGCCCACTAGCGGGGGACCGGTATGAGCAGTTCTTC. Its translation is CASSPLAGDRYEQFF.

This clonotype was counted ten times or more. CDR3 sequence (DNA): TGCGCCAGCAGCCAAGATCGTTCGGGTTCGAGGTACATTCAGTACTTC. It encodes CASSQDRSGSRYIQYF. The V call is TRBV4-3, the J call TRBJ2-4, with D unresolved. The CDR3 covers 16 residues. Germline values: CDR1 LGHNA, CDR2 YSLEER. Deletions cut 0 bases from V and 8 bases from J, with 17 bases between.